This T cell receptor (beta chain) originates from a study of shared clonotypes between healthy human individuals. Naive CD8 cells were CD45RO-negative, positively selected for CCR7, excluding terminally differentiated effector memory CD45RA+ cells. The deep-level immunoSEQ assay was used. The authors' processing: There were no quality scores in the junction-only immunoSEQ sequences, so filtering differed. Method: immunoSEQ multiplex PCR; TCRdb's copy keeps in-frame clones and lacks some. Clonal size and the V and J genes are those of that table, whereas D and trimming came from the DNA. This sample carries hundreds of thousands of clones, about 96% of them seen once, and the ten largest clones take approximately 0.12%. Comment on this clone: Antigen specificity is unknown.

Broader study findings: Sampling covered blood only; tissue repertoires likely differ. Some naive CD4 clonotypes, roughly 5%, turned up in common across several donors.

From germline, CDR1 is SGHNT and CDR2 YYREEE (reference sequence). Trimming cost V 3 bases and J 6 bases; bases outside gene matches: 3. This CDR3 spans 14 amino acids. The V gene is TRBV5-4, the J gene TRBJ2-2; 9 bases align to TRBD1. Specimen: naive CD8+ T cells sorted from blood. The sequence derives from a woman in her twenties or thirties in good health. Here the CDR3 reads CASSSQGASGELFF. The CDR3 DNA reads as TGTGCCAGCAGCTCACAGGGGGCGTCCGGGGAGCTGTTTTTT. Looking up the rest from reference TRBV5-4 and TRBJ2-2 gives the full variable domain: ETGVTQSPTHLIKTRGQQVTLRCSSQSGHNTVSWYQQALGQGPQFIFQYYREEENGRGNFPPRFSGLQFPNYSSELNVNALELDDSALYLCASSSQGASGELFFGEGSRLTVL.